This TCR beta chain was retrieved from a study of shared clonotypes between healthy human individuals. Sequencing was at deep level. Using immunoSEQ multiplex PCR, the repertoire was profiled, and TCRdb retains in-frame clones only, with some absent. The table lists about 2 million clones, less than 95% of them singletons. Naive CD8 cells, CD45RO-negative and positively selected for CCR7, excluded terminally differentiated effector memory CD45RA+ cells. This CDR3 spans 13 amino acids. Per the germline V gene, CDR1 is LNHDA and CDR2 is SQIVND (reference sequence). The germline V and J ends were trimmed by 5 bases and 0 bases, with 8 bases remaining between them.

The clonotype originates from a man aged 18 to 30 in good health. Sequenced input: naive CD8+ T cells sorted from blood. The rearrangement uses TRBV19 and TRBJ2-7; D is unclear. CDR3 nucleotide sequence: TGTGCCAGTAGTTTACCCGACTCCTACGAGCAGTACTTC. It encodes CASSLPDSYEQYF.